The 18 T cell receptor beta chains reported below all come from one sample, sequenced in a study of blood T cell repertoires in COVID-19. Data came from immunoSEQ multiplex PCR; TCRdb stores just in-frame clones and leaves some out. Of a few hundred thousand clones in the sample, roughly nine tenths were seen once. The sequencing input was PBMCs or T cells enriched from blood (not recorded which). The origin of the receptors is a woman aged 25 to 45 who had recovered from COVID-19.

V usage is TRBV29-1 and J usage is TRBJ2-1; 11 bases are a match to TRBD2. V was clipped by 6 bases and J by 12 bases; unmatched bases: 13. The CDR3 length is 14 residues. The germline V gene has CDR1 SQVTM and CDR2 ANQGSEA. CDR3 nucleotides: TGCAGCGTAGAGCTAGCGGGAGGCCCCCTGATGCAGTTCTTC. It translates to CSVELAGGPLMQFF.

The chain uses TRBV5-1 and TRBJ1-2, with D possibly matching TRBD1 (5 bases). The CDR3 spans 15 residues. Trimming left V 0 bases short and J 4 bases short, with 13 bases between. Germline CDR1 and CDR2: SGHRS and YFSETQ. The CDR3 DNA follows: TGCGCCAGCAGCTTGGGAGCAGGGTGGGGCTATGGCTACACCTTC. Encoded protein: CASSLGAGWGYGYTF.

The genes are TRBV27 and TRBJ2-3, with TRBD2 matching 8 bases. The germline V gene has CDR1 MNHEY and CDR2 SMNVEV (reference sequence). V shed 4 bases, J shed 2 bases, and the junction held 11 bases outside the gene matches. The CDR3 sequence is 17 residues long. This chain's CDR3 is CASSSLPGGADTDTQYF. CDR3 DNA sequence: TGTGCCAGCAGTTCTCTCCCCGGGGGGGCCGACACAGATACGCAGTATTTT.

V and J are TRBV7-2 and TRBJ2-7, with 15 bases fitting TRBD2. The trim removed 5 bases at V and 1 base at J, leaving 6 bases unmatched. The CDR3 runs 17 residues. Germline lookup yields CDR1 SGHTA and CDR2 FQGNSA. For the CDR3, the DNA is TGTGCCAGCAGCCCCGGACTAGCGGGAGGGATTTCCTACGAGCAGTACTTC. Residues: CASSPGLAGGISYEQYF. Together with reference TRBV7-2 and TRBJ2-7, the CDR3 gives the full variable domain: GAGVSQSPSNKVTEKGKDVELRCDPISGHTALYWYRQSLGQGLEFLIYFQGNSAPDKSGLPSDRFSAERTGGSVSTLTIQRTQQEDSAVYLCASSPGLAGGISYEQYFGPGTRLTVT.

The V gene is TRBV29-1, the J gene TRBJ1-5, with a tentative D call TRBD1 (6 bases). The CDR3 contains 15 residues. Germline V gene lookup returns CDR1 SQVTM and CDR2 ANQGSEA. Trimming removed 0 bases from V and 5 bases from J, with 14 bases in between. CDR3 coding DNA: TGCAGCGTTGAAGAGTCCCCACAGGGATATCAGCCCCAGCATTTT. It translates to CSVEESPQGYQPQHF. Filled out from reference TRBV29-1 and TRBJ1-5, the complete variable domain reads SAVISQKPSRDICQRGTSLTIQCQVDSQVTMMFWYRQQPGQSLTLIATANQGSEATYESGFVIDKFPISRPNLTFSTLTVSNMSPEDSSIYLCSVEESPQGYQPQHFGDGTRLSIL.

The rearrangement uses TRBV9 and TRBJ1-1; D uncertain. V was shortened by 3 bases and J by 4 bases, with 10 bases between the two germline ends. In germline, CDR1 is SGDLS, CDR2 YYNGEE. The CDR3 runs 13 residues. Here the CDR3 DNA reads TGTGCCAGCAGCGAGGCGGCGGCCACTGAAGCTTTCTTT. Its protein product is CASSEAAATEAFF.

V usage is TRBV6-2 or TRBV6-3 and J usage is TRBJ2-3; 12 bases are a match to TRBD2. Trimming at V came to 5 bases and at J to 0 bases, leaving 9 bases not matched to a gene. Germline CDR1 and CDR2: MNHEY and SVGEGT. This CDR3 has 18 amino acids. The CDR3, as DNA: TGTGCCAGCAGTGCGGGACTAGCGGGTTTCCCTAGCACAGATACGCAGTATTTT. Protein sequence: CASSAGLAGFPSTDTQYF.

CDR3 sequence (DNA): TGTGCCGGGGGGACAGGGAACCCAGATACGCAGTATTTT. Amino acids: CAGGTGNPDTQYF. This rearrangement joins TRBV2 to TRBJ2-3; 9 positions match TRBD1. The CDR3 extends over 13 amino acids. J lost 4 bases, V lost 11 bases, and 7 bases had no gene match. Germline V gives CDR1 SNHLY, CDR2 FYNNEI. The full variable domain, completed using reference TRBV2 and TRBJ2-3, is EPEVTQTPSHQVTQMGQEVILRCVPISNHLYFYWYRQILGQKVEFLVSFYNNEISEKSEIFDDQFSVERPDGSNFTLKIRSTKLEDSAMYFCAGGTGNPDTQYFGPGTRLTVL.

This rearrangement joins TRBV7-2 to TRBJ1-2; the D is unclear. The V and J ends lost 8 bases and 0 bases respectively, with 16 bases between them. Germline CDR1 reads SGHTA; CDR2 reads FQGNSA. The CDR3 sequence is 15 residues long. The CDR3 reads CASLLLGSTNYGYTF. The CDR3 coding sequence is TGTGCCAGCTTGCTCCTGGGGAGCACTAACTATGGCTACACCTTC. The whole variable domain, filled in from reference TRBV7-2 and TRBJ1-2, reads GAGVSQSPSNKVTEKGKDVELRCDPISGHTALYWYRQSLGQGLEFLIYFQGNSAPDKSGLPSDRFSAERTGGSVSTLTIQRTQQEDSAVYLCASLLLGSTNYGYTFGSGTRLTVV.

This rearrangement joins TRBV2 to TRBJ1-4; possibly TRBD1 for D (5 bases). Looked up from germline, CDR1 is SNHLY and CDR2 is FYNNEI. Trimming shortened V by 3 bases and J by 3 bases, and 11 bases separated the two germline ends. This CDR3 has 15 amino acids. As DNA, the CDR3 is TGTGCCAGCAGTGACAGGGCGTTGGCTAATGAAAAACTGTTTTTT. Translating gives CASSDRALANEKLFF.

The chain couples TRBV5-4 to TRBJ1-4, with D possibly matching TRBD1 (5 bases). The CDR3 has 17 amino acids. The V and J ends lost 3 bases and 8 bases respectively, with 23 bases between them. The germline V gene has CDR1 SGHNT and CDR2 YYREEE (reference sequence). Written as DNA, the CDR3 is TGTGCCAGCAGCTATCAGGGACTTACCGAATATGCAGAAAAACTGTTTTTT. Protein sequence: CASSYQGLTEYAEKLFF. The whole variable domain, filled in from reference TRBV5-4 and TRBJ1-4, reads ETGVTQSPTHLIKTRGQQVTLRCSSQSGHNTVSWYQQALGQGPQFIFQYYREEENGRGNFPPRFSGLQFPNYSSELNVNALELDDSALYLCASSYQGLTEYAEKLFFGSGTQLSVL.

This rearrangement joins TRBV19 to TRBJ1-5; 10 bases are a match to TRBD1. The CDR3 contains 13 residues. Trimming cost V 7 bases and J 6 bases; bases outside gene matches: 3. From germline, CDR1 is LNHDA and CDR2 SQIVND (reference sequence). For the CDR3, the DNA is TGTGCCAGTACCCGGGACAGGGGTCAGCCCCAGCATTTT. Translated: CASTRDRGQPQHF.

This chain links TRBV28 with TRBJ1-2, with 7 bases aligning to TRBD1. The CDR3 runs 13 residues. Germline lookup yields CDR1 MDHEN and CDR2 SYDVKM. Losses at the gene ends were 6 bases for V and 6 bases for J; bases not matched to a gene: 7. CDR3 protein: CASSPGQADGYTF. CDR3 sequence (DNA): TGTGCCAGCAGCCCCGGACAGGCCGATGGCTACACCTTC.

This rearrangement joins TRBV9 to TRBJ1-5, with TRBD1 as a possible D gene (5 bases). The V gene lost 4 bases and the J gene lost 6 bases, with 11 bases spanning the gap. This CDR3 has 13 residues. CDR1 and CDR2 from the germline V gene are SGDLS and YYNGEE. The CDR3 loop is CASSPGGSQPQHF. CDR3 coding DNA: TGTGCCAGCAGCCCGGGGGGGAGTCAGCCCCAGCATTTT.

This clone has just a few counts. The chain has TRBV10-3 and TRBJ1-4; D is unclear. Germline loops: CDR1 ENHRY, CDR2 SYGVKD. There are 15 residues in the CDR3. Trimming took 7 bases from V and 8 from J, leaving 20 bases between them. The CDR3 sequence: CAINRRGRVREKLFF. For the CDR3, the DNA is TGTGCCATCAACCGACGAGGGCGGGTCAGAGAAAAACTGTTTTTT.

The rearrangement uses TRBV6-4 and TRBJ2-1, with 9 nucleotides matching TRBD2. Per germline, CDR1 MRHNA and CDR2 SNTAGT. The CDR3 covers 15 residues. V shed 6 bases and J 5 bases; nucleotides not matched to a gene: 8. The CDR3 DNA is TGTGCCAGCAGCGGGAGGTCTAGCGGGAACAATGAGCAGTTCTTC. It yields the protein CASSGRSSGNNEQFF.

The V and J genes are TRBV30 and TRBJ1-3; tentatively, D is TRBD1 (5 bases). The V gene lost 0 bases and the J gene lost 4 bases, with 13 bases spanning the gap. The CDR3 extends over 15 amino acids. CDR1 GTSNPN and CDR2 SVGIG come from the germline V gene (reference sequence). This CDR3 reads CAWSVTSGYGNTIYF. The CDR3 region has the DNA TGTGCCTGGAGTGTAACCTCAGGGTACGGAAACACCATATATTTT.

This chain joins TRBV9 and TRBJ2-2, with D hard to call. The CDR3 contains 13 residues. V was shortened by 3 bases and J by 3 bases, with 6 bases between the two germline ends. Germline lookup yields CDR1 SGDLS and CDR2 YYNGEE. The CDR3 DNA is TGTGCCAGCAGCGAGCCTTACACCGGGGAGCTGTTTTTT. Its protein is CASSEPYTGELFF. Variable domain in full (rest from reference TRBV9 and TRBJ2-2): DSGVTQTPKHLITATGQRVTLRCSPRSGDLSVYWYQQSLDQGLQFLIQYYNGEERAKGNILERFSAQQFPDLHSELNLSSLELGDSALYFCASSEPYTGELFFGEGSRLTVL.